These 19 T cell receptor beta chains came from one sample sequenced in a study of cytomegalovirus exposure and HLA in healthy donors. It was with 60 Vbeta and 13 Jbeta primers that the PCR ran. Produced via immunoSEQ multiplex PCR; TCRdb's table is partial and in-frame only. This table holds about 160,000 clones, about 75% found once. The specimen sequenced was PBMCs. These receptors originate from a female donor in good health and CMV-seronegative.

This clone was seen only a few times. This CDR3 is also generated by other DNA sequences in the sample. The chain has TRBV9 and TRBJ1-2; D gene ambiguous. V lost 0 bases and J 4 bases, leaving 10 bases between the germline ends. Germline values: CDR1 SGDLS, CDR2 YYNGEE. CDR3 length equals 14 residues. The CDR3 loop reads CASSVAGGGYGYTF. The DNA for the CDR3 is TGTGCCAGCAGCGTAGCTGGAGGTGGCTATGGCTACACCTTC.

The V gene is TRBV25-1, the J gene TRBJ2-3, with D possibly matching TRBD2 (6 bases). Germline-derived CDR1 and CDR2 are MGHDK and SYGVNS. CDR3 size: 16 residues. Trimming took 4 bases from V and 0 from J, leaving 14 bases between them. CDR3 sequence reads: CASSANSGRSTDTQYF. The CDR3 coding sequence is TGTGCCAGCAGTGCGAATAGCGGACGGAGCACAGATACGCAGTATTTT. The full variable domain, completed using reference TRBV25-1 and TRBJ2-3, is EADIYQTPRYLVIGTGKKITLECSQTMGHDKMYWYQQDPGMELHLIHYSYGVNSTEKGDLSSESTVSRIRTEHFPLTLESARPSHTSQYLCASSANSGRSTDTQYFGPGTRLTVL.

The chain recombines TRBV6-4 with TRBJ1-1; 7 bases align to TRBD1. There are 16 residues in the CDR3. Germline assignment: CDR1 MRHNA and CDR2 SNTAGT. After removal of 0 bases from V and 5 bases from J, the junction contained 9 bases not matched to a gene. CDR3 region: CASSDSPTGKRTEAFF. As DNA, the CDR3 is TGTGCCAGCAGTGACTCTCCGACAGGGAAGAGAACTGAAGCTTTCTTT.

A single count supports this clone. The chain recombines TRBV5-1 with TRBJ2-5, with 12 positions matching TRBD2. This CDR3 comprises 15 residues. V was pared by 1 base and J by 3 bases, with 1 base of the junction left unmatched. From germline, CDR1 is SGHRS and CDR2 YFSETQ. The CDR3 DNA reads TGCGCCAGCAGCTTGACTAGCGGGGGGAAAGAGACCCAGTACTTC. This sequence encodes CASSLTSGGKETQYF.

The chain carries TRBV13 and TRBJ2-7; TRBD2 matches 8 bases. The CDR3 is made up of 14 amino acids. Germline V CDR1 and CDR2: PRHDT, FYEKMQ (reference sequence). V trimming: 5 bases; J trimming: 6 bases; junction bases outside the gene matches: 9. The CDR3: CASSLGTRRGEQYF. The DNA of the CDR3 is TGTGCCAGCAGCCTCGGGACTAGGAGGGGCGAGCAGTACTTC.

This sequence joins TRBV7-9 and TRBJ2-5; a weak D match, TRBD1 (5 bases). This CDR3 contains 13 residues. Germline CDR1 and CDR2: SEHNR and FQNEAQ (reference sequence). Trimming removed 4 bases from V and 7 bases from J, with 13 bases in between. CDR3 loop: CASSSRVTGTQYF. CDR3 nucleotides: TGTGCCAGCAGCTCCAGGGTAACGGGGACCCAGTACTTC.

This rearrangement joins TRBV7-9 to TRBJ1-5, with D perhaps matching TRBD1 (6 bases). V lost 3 bases and J 8 bases, leaving 14 bases between the germline ends. CDR3 length equals 14 residues. Germline V CDR1 and CDR2: SEHNR, FQNEAQ (reference sequence). In nucleotides, the CDR3 is TGTGCCAGCAGCTTGGACAGCCCCCTAAAGCCCCAGCATTTT. It specifies CASSLDSPLKPQHF.

J is TRBJ1-6 and V is TRBV9; perhaps TRBD1 as D (6 bases). V was clipped by 1 base and J by 8 bases, with 10 bases between them. In germline, CDR1 is SGDLS, CDR2 YYNGEE. This CDR3 contains 14 residues. The CDR3 nucleotides are TGTGCCAGCAGCGTAAGCCCAGGGGATTCACCCCTCCACTTT. Translation: CASSVSPGDSPLHF.

This sequence joins TRBV2 and TRBJ1-2, with 8 bases lining up with TRBD1. The germline V gene has CDR1 SNHLY and CDR2 FYNNEI. Trimming at V came to 7 bases and at J to 4 bases, leaving 5 bases not matched to a gene. This CDR3 region has 13 residues. The CDR3 loop is CASNTGGGYGYTF. Here the CDR3 DNA reads TGTGCCAGCAACACAGGGGGAGGCTATGGCTACACCTTC.

About this clone: This specimen includes other DNA sequences encoding the same CDR3. This chain links TRBV5-1 with TRBJ1-2, with 7 bases fitting TRBD1. The CDR3 totals 15 residues. The V and J ends lost 0 bases and 1 base, in that order; junction bases with no gene match: 3. From germline, CDR1 is SGHRS and CDR2 YFSETQ. The DNA for the CDR3 is TGCGCCAGCAGCTTGGTGGCAGGGGGTAACTATGGCTACACCTTC. It is translated as CASSLVAGGNYGYTF.

The J gene is TRBJ2-1, the V gene TRBV7-3; D remains unclear. The CDR3 has 14 amino acids. Germline CDR1 is SGHTA and CDR2 is FQGTGA. The V gene lost 4 bases and the J gene lost 10 bases, with 17 bases spanning the gap. Written as DNA, the CDR3 is TGTGCCAGCAGCTCTCCCCCGGCCGAGGCCGAGCAGTTCTTC. This translates into CASSSPPAEAEQFF.

The V call is TRBV19, the J call TRBJ2-5; 7 nucleotides match TRBD2. J was trimmed by 4 bases and V by 5 bases; bases with no gene match: 7. Germline CDR1 reads LNHDA; CDR2 reads SQIVND (reference sequence). This CDR3 is 14 amino acids long. CDR3 sequence (DNA): TGTGCCAGTAGTCGGTGGGAGGGATCAGAGACCCAGTACTTC. This gives the protein CASSRWEGSETQYF.

This clone has only a few counts. The sample contains more than one DNA sequence encoding this CDR3. The V and J genes are TRBV30 and TRBJ1-2; perhaps TRBD1 as D (5 bases). The CDR3 sequence is 13 residues long. Trimming took off 0 bases at V and 8 bases at J, with 13 bases between the two ends. The germline CDR1 and CDR2 sequences are GTSNPN and SVGIG (reference sequence). The CDR3 DNA sequence: TGTGCCTGGAGTGTCAGGGCCGGGGGGGGCTACACCTTC. Its protein product is CAWSVRAGGGYTF.

The chain links TRBV19 to TRBJ2-1; TRBD2 agrees at 9 bases. CDR1 and CDR2 (germline): LNHDA, SQIVND (reference sequence). The CDR3 consists of 16 residues. Losses at the gene ends were 5 bases for V and 5 bases for J; bases not matched to a gene: 10. The CDR3 region has the DNA TGTGCCAGTAGTCCCACCCGACTAGCGGTGAACAATGAGCAGTTCTTC. As protein: CASSPTRLAVNNEQFF.

The J gene is TRBJ2-7, the V gene TRBV23-1; tentatively, D is TRBD1 (6 bases). TRBV23-1 is annotated as an ORF whose role is uncertain. V lost 8 bases and J 3 bases, leaving 20 bases between the germline ends. The length of the CDR3 is 15 residues. CDR3 nucleotide sequence: TGCGCCAGCGGGGGCAGAAGGGACATGGGCTACGAGCAGTACTTC. Translated: CASGGRRDMGYEQYF.

As concerns this clone: This specimen includes other DNA sequences encoding the same CDR3. J is TRBJ1-2 and V is TRBV9, with 10 positions matching TRBD1. The CDR3 contains 15 residues. Germline CDR1 is SGDLS and CDR2 is YYNGEE. V gave up 0 bases and J gave up 4 bases; unmatched junction bases: 3. DNA for the CDR3: TGTGCCAGCAGCGTAGGGGACAGGGGAGGCTATGGCTACACCTTC. Protein product: CASSVGDRGGYGYTF.

This clone appeared a few times. The rearrangement joins TRBV19 to TRBJ1-3; TRBD1 is a possible D gene (5 bases). Germline values: CDR1 LNHDA, CDR2 SQIVND (reference sequence). The CDR3 has 14 amino acids. V lost 3 bases and J 6 bases, leaving 12 bases between the germline ends. The CDR3 sequence: CASSIDTGSNTIYF. DNA for the CDR3: TGTGCCAGTAGTATTGATACAGGTTCAAACACCATATATTTT.

This chain joins TRBV7-9 and TRBJ1-1; D gene unclear. CDR1 is SEHNR, CDR2 FQNEAQ, per germline (reference sequence). Trimming stripped 3 bases from V and 1 base from J, with 6 bases between. The CDR3 runs to 13 residues. CDR3 sequence: CASSFSSNTEAFF. The CDR3 nucleotides read TGTGCCAGCAGCTTTAGTTCGAACACTGAAGCTTTCTTT.

The chain is built from TRBV7-9 and TRBJ1-5, with a weak D call TRBD1 (5 bases). From germline, CDR1 is SEHNR and CDR2 FQNEAQ (reference sequence). The germline V and J ends were trimmed by 1 base and 6 bases, with 13 bases remaining between them. The CDR3 contains 15 residues. The DNA of the CDR3 is TGTGCCAGCAGCTTAGATGGCGGGGGGAGTCAGCCCCAGCATTTT. Protein sequence: CASSLDGGGSQPQHF.